This T cell receptor beta chain was documented in a study of blood T cell repertoires in COVID-19. Study overall: Material from acute and convalescent COVID-19 was sourced from the United States, Italy and Spain. T cells, B-cell-depleted T cells, or PBMCs supplied cDNA or gDNA.

Original analysis: Estimates of nucleated cell counts were drawn from the amplification of reference gene primers. Profiled with immunoSEQ multiplex PCR; TCRdb holds only in-frame clones, not every one. From that table come the V and J calls and clone size; the DNA was used to work out D and trimming. The profile covers more than 75,000 clones, with 70% to 85% appearing a single time and about 25% taken by the ten largest. Sequencing input: peripheral blood. This receptor was taken from a man aged 60 to 75 with acute or convalescent COVID-19.

CDR3 nucleotides: TGTGCCAGCAGATCCAGGGAGGGTGAGCAGTTCTTC. Translation gives CASRSREGEQFF. The rearrangement joins TRBV27 to TRBJ2-1, with TRBD2 identical over 7 bases. The CDR3 sequence is 12 residues long. From germline, CDR1 is MNHEY and CDR2 SMNVEV (reference sequence). J was trimmed by 9 bases and V by 6 bases; bases with no gene match: 5.